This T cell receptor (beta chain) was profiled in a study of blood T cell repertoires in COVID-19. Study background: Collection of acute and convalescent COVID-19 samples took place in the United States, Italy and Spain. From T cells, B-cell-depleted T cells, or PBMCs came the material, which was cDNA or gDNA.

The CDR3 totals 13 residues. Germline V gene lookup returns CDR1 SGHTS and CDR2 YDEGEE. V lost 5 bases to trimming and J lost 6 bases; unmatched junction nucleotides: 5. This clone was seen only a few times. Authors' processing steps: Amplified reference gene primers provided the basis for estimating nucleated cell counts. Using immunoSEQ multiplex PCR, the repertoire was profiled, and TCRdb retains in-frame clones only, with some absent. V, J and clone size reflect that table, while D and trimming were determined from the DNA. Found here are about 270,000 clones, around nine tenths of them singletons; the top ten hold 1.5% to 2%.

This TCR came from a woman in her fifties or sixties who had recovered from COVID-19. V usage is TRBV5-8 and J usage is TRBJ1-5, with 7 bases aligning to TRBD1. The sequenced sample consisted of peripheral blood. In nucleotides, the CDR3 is TGTGCCAGCAGAAACAGGGGAGGTCAGCCCCAGCATTTT. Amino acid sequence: CASRNRGGQPQHF. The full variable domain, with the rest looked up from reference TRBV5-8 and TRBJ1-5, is EAGVTQSPTHLIKTRGQQATLRCSPISGHTSVYWYQQALGLGLQFLLWYDEGEERNRGNFPPRFSGRQFPNYSSELNVNALELEDSALYLCASRNRGGQPQHFGDGTRLSIL.